These T cell receptor beta chains were read from a single sample in a study of T-cell reconstitution after alpha-beta-depleted transplantation in children. TCRdb passed the PCR reads through MiXCR, listing each CDR3 protein once. Seen here are about 540,000 distinct CDR3 sequences, 15% to 20% observed once, and the top ten hold roughly 3.3%. Sequencing was performed on PBMCs from the stem cell graft donor, taken from the stem cell graft. Receptors were obtained from a human donor who donated a stem cell graft to a child with acute lymphoblastic leukemia. The conserved cysteine and the conserved F or W are not part of the CDR3 here.

j_call v_call cdr3_aa
TRBJ2-7 TRBV20-1 SAPPGGTYEQY
TRBJ2-7 TRBV5-1 ASSSTGDFEEQY
TRBJ2-2 TRBV24-1 ATSDAGRDTGELF
TRBJ2-5 TRBV9 ASSATGLRETQY
TRBJ2-1 TRBV7-6 ASSAGRGPYNEQF
TRBJ2-2 TRBV12-3/TRBV12-4 ASSGPGRLTGELF
TRBJ2-7 TRBV27 ASSPGGKGLYEQY
TRBJ2-5 TRBV11-1 ASSPTRLISGRPIPGTQY
TRBJ2-6 TRBV19 ASSSRTAGANVLT
TRBJ1-1 TRBV5-1 ASSLALGAGTEAF
TRBJ1-5 TRBV7-9 ASSSTNQPQH
TRBJ2-3 TRBV5-1 ASSQKGFVDTQY
TRBJ2-1 TRBV10-3 AISAGSSYNEQF
TRBJ1-6 TRBV12-3/TRBV12-4 ASRSGGHNSPLH
TRBJ2-1 TRBV7-2 ASSLVASRGPYNEQF
TRBJ1-1 TRBV27 ASSLFSGPTEAF
TRBJ2-3 TRBV25-1 ASSEYPPPRTDTQY
TRBJ2-7 TRBV11-1 ASSSDPGPYEQY
TRBJ2-7 TRBV3-1 ASSQYNSYEQY
TRBJ1-1 TRBV6-1 ASSDPHLNTEAF
TRBJ2-3 TRBV25-1 ASRAGGALY
TRBJ1-2 TRBV5-5 ASSLAWAVYGYT
TRBJ2-1 TRBV14 ASSQHRGNEQF
TRBJ1-4 TRBV7-9 AIPPWQTNEKLF
TRBJ2-1 TRBV14 ASSHPPGFGQF
TRBJ1-1 TRBV7-8 ASSMRGGVNTEAF
TRBJ2-1 TRBV18 ASSQKWGNEQF
TRBJ1-1 TRBV7-2 ASSRGGTGEAF